The clone carrying this T cell receptor (beta chain) was seen a handful of times. Its antigen is undetermined. TCRdb analysed the reads with MiXCR anew, one entry per CDR3 protein. The sample holds some 310,000 distinct CDR3 sequences, more than 20% seen once. Germline values: CDR1 LNHDA, CDR2 SQIVND (reference sequence). Trimming took 7 bases from V and 9 from J; bases not matched to a gene: 6. The CDR3 loop spans 13 amino acids. This entry belongs to a study of T cell repertoires in cytomegalovirus infection. J is TRBJ2-1 and V is TRBV19, with TRBD2 matching over 10 bases. Sample: cultured PBMCs, taken from culture after CMV antigen stimulation. The source is a human donor in good health (CMV status not recorded). Some clones in this sample may be carry-over from other donors' samples. In DNA, the CDR3 is TGTGCCAGTACTAGCGGGAGATGGCGTGAGCAGTTCTTC. It specifies CASTSGRWREQFF.